This T cell receptor beta chain was captured by sequencing in a study of blood T cells in healthy people across ages. This CDR3 comprises 15 residues. Trimming stripped 0 bases from V and 3 bases from J, with 11 bases between. Germline CDR1 and CDR2: MNHEY and SVGAGI. Study observations and caveats: Researchers report that TCR beta diversity correlated strongly with naive T cell percentage. The fall in TCR beta diversity per million T cells was roughly linear with age.

The authors ran a second PCR of roughly 6 to 12 cycles using a sample-barcoded 5' primer and a J-beta primer mix. Via MiXCR, TCRdb re-called the 5' RACE reads, giving one row per CDR3 protein. Among about 1.8 million distinct CDR3 sequences, 40% to 55% were seen once, and the ten largest hold approximately 2.1%. A word on this clonotype: Its target is not known.

The sequence was obtained from a woman aged 35 to 49 in good health. Sequencing was carried out using blood. V is TRBV6-5 and J is TRBJ1-1; no reliable D call. For the CDR3, the DNA is TGTGCCAGCAGTTACTCCAACAGAGGATACACTGAAGCTTTCTTT. Its protein product is CASSYSNRGYTEAFF.